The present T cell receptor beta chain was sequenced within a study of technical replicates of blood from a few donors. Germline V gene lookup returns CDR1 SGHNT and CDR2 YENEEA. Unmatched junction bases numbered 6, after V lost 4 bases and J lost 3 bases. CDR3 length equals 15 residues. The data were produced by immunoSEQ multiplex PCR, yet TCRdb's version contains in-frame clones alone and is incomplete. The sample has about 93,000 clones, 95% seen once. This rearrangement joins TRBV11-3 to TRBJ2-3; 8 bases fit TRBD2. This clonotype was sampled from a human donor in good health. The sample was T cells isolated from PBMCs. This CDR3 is CASSSTGRATDTQYF. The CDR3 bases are TGTGCCAGCAGCTCCACCGGGAGGGCTACAGATACGCAGTATTTT.